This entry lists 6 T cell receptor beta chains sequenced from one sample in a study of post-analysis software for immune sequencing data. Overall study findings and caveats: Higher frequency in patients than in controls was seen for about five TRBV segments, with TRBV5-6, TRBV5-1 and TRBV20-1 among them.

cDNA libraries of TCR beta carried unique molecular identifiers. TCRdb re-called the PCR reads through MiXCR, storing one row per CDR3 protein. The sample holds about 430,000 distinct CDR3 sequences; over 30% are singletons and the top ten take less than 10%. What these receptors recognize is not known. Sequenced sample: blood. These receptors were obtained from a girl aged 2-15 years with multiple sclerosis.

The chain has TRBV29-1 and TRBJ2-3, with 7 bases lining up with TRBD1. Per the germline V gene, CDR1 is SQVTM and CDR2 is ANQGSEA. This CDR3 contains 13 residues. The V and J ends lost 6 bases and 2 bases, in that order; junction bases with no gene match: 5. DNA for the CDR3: TGCAGCGTCCGGGACAGCTACACAGATACGCAGTATTTT. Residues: CSVRDSYTDTQYF.

The CDR3 reads CASSKGNEKRPTKNIQYF. The CDR3 DNA sequence: TGTGCCAGCAGTAAAGGAAACGAGAAGAGGCCGACCAAAAACATTCAGTACTTC. The chain recombines TRBV2 with TRBJ2-4; D ambiguous. CDR3 length: 18 residues. With 5 bases removed from V and 2 bases from J, the gap between germline ends came to 22 bases. CDR1 and CDR2 from the germline V gene are SNHLY and FYNNEI.

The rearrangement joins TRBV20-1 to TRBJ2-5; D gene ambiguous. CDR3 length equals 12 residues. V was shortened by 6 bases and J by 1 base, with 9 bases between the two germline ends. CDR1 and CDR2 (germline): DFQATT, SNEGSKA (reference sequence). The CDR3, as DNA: TGCAGTGCCGCTAGGATCCAAGAGACCCAGTACTTC. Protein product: CSAARIQETQYF.

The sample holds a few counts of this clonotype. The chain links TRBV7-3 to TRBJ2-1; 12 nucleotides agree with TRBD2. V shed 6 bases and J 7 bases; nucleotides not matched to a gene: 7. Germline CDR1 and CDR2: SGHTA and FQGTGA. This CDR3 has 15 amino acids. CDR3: CASSLAGGLGNEQFF. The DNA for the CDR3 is TGTGCCAGCAGTCTAGCGGGAGGGCTCGGAAATGAGCAGTTCTTC.

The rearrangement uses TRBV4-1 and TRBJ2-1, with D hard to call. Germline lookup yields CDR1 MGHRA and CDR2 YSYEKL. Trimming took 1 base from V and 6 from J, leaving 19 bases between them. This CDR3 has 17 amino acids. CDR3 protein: CASSQVVGNRYSNEQFF. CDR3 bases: TGCGCCAGCAGCCAAGTGGTCGGTAATCGGTATAGCAATGAGCAGTTCTTC.

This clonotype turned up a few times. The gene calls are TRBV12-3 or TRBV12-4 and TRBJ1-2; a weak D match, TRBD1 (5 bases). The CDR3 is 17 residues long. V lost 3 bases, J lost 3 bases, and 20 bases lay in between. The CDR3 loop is CASSFSPQGSQDYGYTF. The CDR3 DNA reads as TGTGCCAGCAGTTTTAGTCCCCAGGGATCGCAGGACTATGGCTACACCTTC.